This T cell receptor (beta chain) was captured in a study of spatial heterogeneity in lung cancer. This clonotype was counted at least ten times. Every TCR cDNA molecule carried a tag that served as a unique molecular identifier. TCRdb independently ran MiXCR on the 5' RACE reads; one entry per CDR3 protein. The sample lists 40,000 to 45,000 distinct CDR3 sequences; 6.5% to 7% were seen once. Time point indicated: sample taken at primary tumor resection. The sequence was obtained from a female donor with early-stage non-small cell lung cancer. The sequencing here drew on PBMCs, taken at surgery.

CDR3: CASSLSLMYQPQHF. The DNA of the CDR3 is TGTGCCAGCAGTTTATCCCTAATGTATCAGCCCCAGCATTTT. This chain connects TRBV28 to TRBJ1-5; D unclear. Germline CDR1 MDHEN, CDR2 SYDVKM. V dropped 1 base and J dropped 5 bases, with 9 bases sitting between them. This CDR3 has 14 amino acids.